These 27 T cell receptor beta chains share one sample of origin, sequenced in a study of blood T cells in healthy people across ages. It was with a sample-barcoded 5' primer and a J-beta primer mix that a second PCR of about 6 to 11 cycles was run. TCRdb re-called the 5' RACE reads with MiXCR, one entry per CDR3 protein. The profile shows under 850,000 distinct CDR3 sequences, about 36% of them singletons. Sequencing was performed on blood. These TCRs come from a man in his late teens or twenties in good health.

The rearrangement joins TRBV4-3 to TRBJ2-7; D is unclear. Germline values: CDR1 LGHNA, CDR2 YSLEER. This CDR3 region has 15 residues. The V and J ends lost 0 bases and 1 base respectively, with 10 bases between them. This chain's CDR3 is CASSQDWAASYEQYF. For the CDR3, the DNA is TGCGCCAGCAGCCAAGACTGGGCGGCATCCTACGAGCAGTACTTC.

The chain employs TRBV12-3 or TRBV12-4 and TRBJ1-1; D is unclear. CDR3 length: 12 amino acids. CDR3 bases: TGTGCAACGAGAAGATCGAACACTGAAGCTTTCTTT. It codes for CATRRSNTEAFF.

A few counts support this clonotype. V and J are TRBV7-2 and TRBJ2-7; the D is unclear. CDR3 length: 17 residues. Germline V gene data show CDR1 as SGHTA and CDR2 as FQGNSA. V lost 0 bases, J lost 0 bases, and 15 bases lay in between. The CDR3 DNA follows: TGTGCCAGCAGCTTAGCGCATACAACAACAACCTCCTACGAGCAGTACTTC. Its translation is CASSLAHTTTTSYEQYF.

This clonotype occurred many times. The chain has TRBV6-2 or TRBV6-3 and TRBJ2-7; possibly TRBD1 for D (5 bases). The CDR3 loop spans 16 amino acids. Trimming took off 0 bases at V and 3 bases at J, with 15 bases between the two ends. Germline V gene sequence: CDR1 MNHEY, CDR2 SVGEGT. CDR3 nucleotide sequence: TGTGCCAGCAGTTACTCGGCGATTACAGGCAGCTACGAGCAGTACTTC. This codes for CASSYSAITGSYEQYF.

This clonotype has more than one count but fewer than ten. CDR3: CSARDRVREGGYGYTF. In nucleotides, the CDR3 is TGCAGTGCTAGAGATCGCGTTAGGGAGGGCGGCTATGGCTACACCTTC. The J gene is TRBJ1-2, the V gene TRBV20-1; D gene ambiguous. This CDR3 spans 16 amino acids. Germline CDR1 and CDR2: DFQATT and SNEGSKA (reference sequence). The V end lost 0 bases, the J end lost 4 bases, and 18 bases lay between the germline ends.

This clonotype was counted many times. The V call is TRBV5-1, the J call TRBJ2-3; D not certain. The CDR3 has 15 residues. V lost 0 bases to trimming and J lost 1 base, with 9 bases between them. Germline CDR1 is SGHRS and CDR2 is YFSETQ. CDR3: CASSLGLVGTDTQYF. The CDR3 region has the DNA TGCGCCAGCAGCTTGGGGCTAGTAGGCACAGATACGCAGTATTTT.

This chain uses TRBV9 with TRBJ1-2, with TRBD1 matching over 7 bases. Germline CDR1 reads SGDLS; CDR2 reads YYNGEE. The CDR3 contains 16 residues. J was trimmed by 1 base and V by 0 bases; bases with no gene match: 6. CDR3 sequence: CASSVATGEFNYGYTF. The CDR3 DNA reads TGTGCCAGCAGCGTAGCTACAGGGGAGTTTAACTATGGCTACACCTTC. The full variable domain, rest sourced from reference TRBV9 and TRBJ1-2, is DSGVTQTPKHLITATGQRVTLRCSPRSGDLSVYWYQQSLDQGLQFLIQYYNGEERAKGNILERFSAQQFPDLHSELNLSSLELGDSALYFCASSVATGEFNYGYTFGSGTRLTVV.

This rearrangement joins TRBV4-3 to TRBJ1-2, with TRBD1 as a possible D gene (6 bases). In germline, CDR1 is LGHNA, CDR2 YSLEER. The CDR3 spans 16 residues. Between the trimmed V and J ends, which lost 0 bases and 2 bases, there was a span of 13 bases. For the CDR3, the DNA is TGCGCCAGCAGCCAAGACGGAGGGGGGCCCAACTATGGCTACACCTTC. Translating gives CASSQDGGGPNYGYTF.

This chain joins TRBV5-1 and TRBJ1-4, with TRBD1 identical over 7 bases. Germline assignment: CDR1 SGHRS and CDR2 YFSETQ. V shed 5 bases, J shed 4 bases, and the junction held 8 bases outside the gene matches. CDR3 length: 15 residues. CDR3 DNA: TGCGCCAGCAGGCAGGGGGTCGGCAATAATGAAAAACTGTTTTTT. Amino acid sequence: CASRQGVGNNEKLFF.

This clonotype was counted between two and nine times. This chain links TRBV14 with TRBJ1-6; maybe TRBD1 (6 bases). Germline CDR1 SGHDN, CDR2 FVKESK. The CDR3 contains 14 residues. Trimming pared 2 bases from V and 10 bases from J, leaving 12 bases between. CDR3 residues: CASSQYGGSSPLHF. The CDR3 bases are TGTGCCAGCAGCCAATACGGGGGCTCATCACCCCTCCACTTT. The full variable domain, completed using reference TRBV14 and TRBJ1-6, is EAGVTQFPSHSVIEKGQTVTLRCDPISGHDNLYWYRRVMGKEIKFLLHFVKESKQDESGMPNNRFLAERTGGTYSTLKVQPAELEDSGVYFCASSQYGGSSPLHFGNGTRLTVT.

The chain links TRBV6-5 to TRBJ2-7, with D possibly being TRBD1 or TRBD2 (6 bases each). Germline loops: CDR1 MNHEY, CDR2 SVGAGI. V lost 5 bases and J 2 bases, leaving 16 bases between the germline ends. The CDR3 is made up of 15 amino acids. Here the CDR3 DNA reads TGTGCCAGCAGTCCTAAGGGGGACTTCCCCTACGAGCAGTACTTC. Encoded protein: CASSPKGDFPYEQYF.

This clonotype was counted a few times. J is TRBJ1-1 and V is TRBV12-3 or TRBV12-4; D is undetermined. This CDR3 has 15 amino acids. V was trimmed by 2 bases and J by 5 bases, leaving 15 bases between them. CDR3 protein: CASSLSLGLGTEAFF. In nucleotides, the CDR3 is TGTGCCAGCAGTTTATCCCTCGGCTTGGGAACTGAAGCTTTCTTT.

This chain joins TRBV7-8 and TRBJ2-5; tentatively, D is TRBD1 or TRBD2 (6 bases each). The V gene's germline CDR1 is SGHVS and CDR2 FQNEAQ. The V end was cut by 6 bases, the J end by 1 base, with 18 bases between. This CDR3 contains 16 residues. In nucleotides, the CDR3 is TGTGCCAGCAGGCAAGGGTTTGGGGGGCGCCAAGAGACCCAGTACTTC. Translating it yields CASRQGFGGRQETQYF.

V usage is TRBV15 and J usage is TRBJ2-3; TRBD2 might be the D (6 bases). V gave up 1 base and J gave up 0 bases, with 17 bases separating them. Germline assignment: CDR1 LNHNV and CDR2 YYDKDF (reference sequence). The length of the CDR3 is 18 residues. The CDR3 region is CATSRGGAGMTSTDTQYF. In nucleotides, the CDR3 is TGTGCCACCAGCAGAGGCGGGGCGGGAATGACTAGCACAGATACGCAGTATTTT.

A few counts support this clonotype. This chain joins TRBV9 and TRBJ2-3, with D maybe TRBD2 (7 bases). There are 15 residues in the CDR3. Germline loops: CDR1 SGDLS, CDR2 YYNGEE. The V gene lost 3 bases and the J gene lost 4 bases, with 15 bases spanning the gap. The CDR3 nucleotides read TGTGCCAGCAGCGCTCGGGGGGCCGCCCCAGATACGCAGTATTTT. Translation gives CASSARGAAPDTQYF.

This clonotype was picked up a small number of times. CDR3 sequence reads: CASSVDSFHYGYTF. The CDR3 nucleotides are TGTGCCAGCAGCGTGGACAGTTTTCACTATGGCTACACCTTC. V gene TRBV7-8 combines with J gene TRBJ1-2; possible D gene TRBD1, 6 bases. V was pared by 5 bases and J by 3 bases, with 13 bases between. This CDR3 contains 14 residues. Germline V gene data show CDR1 as SGHVS and CDR2 as FQNEAQ.

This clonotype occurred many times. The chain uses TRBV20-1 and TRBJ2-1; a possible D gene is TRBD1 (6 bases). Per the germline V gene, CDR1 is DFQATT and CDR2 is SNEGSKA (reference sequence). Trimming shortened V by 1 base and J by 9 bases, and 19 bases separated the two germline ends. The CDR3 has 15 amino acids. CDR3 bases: TGCAGTGCTAGAGCAATAGGGGGTTCTGGCGGTGAGCAGTTCTTC. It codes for CSARAIGGSGGEQFF.

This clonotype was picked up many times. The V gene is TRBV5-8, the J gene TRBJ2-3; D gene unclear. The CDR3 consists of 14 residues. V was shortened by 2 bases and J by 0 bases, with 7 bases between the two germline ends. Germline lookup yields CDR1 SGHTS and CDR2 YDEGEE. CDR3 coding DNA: TGTGCCAGCAGCTTTGATACTAGCACAGATACGCAGTATTTT. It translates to CASSFDTSTDTQYF.

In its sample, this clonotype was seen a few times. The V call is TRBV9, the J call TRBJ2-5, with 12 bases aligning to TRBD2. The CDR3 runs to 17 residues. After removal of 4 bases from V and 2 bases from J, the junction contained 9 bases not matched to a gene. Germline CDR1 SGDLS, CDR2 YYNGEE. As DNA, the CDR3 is TGTGCCAGCAGCCCCACTAGCGGGGGGATCGTACAAGAGACCCAGTACTTC. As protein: CASSPTSGGIVQETQYF.

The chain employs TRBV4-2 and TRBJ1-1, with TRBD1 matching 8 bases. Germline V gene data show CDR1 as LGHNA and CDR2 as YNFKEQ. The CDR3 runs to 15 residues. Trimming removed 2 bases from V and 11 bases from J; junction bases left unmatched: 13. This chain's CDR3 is CASSQSDDRGSRAFF. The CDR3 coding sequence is TGTGCCAGCAGCCAATCCGACGACAGGGGTTCACGGGCTTTCTTT.

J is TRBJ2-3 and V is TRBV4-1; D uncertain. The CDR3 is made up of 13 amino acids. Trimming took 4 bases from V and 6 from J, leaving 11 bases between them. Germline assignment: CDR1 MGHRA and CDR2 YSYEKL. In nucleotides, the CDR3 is TGCGCCAGCAGCCCCCAACCCCCTGATACGCAGTATTTT. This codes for CASSPQPPDTQYF.

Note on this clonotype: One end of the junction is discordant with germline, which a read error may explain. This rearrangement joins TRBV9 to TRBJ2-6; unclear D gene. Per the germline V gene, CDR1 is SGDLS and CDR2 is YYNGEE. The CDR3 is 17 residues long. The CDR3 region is CASSPRWVWTGANVLTF. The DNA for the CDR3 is TGCGCCAGCAGCCCTCGTTGGGTTTGGACTGGGGCCAACGTCCTGACTTTC. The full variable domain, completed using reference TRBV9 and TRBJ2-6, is DSGVTQTPKHLITATGQRVTLRCSPRSGDLSVYWYQQSLDQGLQFLIQYYNGEERAKGNILERFSAQQFPDLHSELNLSSLELGDSALYFCASSPRWVWTGANVLTFGAGSRLTVL.

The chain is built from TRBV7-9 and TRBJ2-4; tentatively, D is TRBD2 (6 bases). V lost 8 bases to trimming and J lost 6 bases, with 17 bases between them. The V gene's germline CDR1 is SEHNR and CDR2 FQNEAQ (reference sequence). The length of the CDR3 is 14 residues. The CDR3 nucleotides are TGTGCCAGCGGCGTTCCCGGGACTTCAAACATTCAGTACTTC. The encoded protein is CASGVPGTSNIQYF. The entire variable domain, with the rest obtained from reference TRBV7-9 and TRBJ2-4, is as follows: DTGVSQNPRHKITKRGQNVTFRCDPISEHNRLYWYRQTLGQGPEFLTYFQNEAQLEKSRLLSDRFSAERPKGSFSTLEIQRTEQGDSAMYLCASGVPGTSNIQYFGAGTRLSVL.

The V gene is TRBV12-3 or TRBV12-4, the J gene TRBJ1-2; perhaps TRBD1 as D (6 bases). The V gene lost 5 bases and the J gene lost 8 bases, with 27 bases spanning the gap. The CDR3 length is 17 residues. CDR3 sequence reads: CASSKLGHAFEGGGYTF. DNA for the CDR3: TGTGCCAGCAGTAAGCTGGGACATGCCTTCGAGGGCGGAGGCTACACCTTC.

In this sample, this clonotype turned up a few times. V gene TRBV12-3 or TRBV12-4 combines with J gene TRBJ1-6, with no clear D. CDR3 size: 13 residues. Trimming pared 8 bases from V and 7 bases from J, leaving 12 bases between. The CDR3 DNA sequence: TGTGCCAGCGCCCCGAGAGGGAATTCACCCCTCCACTTT. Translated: CASAPRGNSPLHF.

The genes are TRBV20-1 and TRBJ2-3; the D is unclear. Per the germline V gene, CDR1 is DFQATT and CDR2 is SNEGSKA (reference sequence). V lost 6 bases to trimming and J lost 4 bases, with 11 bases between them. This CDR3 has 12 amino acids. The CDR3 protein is CSAPARADTQYF. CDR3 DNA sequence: TGCAGTGCGCCCGCTCGGGCAGATACGCAGTATTTT.

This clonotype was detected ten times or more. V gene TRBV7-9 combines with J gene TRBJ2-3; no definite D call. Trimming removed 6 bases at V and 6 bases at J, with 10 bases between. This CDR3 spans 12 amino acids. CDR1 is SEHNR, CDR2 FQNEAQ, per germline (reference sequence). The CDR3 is CASRLVGDTQYF. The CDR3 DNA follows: TGTGCCAGCAGACTCGTGGGGGATACGCAGTATTTT.